This entry lists 18 T cell receptor beta chains sequenced from one sample in a study of CD8 T cells in Susac syndrome. An amount of RNA that ranged from roughly 0.5 to 1 ug was reverse transcribed with random hexamers. One entry per CDR3 protein, called by TCRdb with MiXCR from the immunoSEQ multiplex PCR reads. The table lists some 300,000 distinct CDR3 sequences, 80% to 90% of them singletons. The sample consisted of CD8+ T cells from PBMCs. Source of these receptors: a human donor with multiple sclerosis.

The V and J genes are TRBV5-4 and TRBJ2-1; 8 positions match TRBD1. CDR3 length equals 15 residues. Germline V CDR1 and CDR2: SGHNT, YYREEE (reference sequence). V trimming: 5 bases; J trimming: 8 bases; junction bases outside the gene matches: 12. CDR3 sequence reads: CASSKPDRVRDEQFF. The CDR3 DNA follows: TGTGCCAGCAGTAAACCGGACAGGGTACGGGATGAGCAGTTCTTC.

V is TRBV28 and J is TRBJ1-1; no definite D call. Trimming cost V 5 bases and J 0 bases, with 13 bases left between them. Germline CDR1 MDHEN, CDR2 SYDVKM. The CDR3 runs 15 residues. CDR3 sequence reads: CASSLRRILNTEAFF. In DNA, the CDR3 is TGTGCCAGCAGTCTCCGGAGGATCTTGAACACTGAAGCTTTCTTT.

In this sample, this clonotype turned up once. This rearrangement joins TRBV12-3 or TRBV12-4 to TRBJ2-7; 10 positions agree with TRBD2. The CDR3 runs to 14 residues. The V gene end was trimmed by 6 bases and the J gene end by 7 bases; junction bases not matched to a gene: 9. The CDR3 bases are TGTGCCAGCAGCCAGCGGGAGGGCCAACGAGAGCAGTACTTC. Protein sequence: CASSQREGQREQYF.

V usage is TRBV11-2 and J usage is TRBJ2-7; TRBD2 might be the D (5 bases). Germline CDR1 reads SGHAT; CDR2 reads FQNNGV. V was trimmed by 4 bases and J by 3 bases, leaving 16 bases between them. The CDR3 has 15 residues. The CDR3 DNA follows: TGTGCCAGCAGCTCAACAGCGGTACGCTACTACGAGCAGTACTTC. The encoded protein is CASSSTAVRYYEQYF. Full variable domain (rest looked up from reference TRBV11-2 and TRBJ2-7): EAGVAQSPRYKIIEKRQSVAFWCNPISGHATLYWYQQILGQGPKLLIQFQNNGVVDDSQLPKDRFSAERLKGVDSTLKIQPAKLEDSAVYLCASSSTAVRYYEQYFGPGTRLTVT.

The chain employs TRBV6-5 and TRBJ2-7; no reliable D call. The CDR3 contains 16 residues. V lost 0 bases, J lost 0 bases, and 12 bases lay in between. Germline V gene lookup returns CDR1 MNHEY and CDR2 SVGAGI. DNA for the CDR3: TGTGCCAGCAGTTACTCGGACGGAGAAACCTCCTACGAGCAGTACTTC. Its protein is CASSYSDGETSYEQYF.

The gene calls are TRBV27 and TRBJ1-2; no firm D call. CDR1 is MNHEY, CDR2 SMNVEV, per germline (reference sequence). V was clipped by 5 bases and J by 1 base, with 8 bases between them. The CDR3 runs to 13 residues. The CDR3 bases are TGTGCCAGCAGTCTCAGACGTAACTATGGCTACACCTTC. This codes for CASSLRRNYGYTF.

V is TRBV9 and J is TRBJ2-1; possible D gene TRBD2, 6 bases. This CDR3 is 18 amino acids long. Germline V lookup: CDR1 SGDLS, CDR2 YYNGEE. The ends were cut back, 1 base at V and 6 bases at J, with 23 bases in the middle. CDR3 protein: CASSVLFAAANGGNEQFF. The CDR3 nucleotides read TGTGCCAGCAGCGTACTGTTCGCGGCGGCAAACGGGGGCAATGAGCAGTTCTTC.

The DNA of the CDR3 is TGTGCCAGCAGCTTAGGCTGGCAAGAGACCCAGTACTTC. Protein sequence: CASSLGWQETQYF. The gene calls are TRBV7-3 and TRBJ2-5; D ambiguous. In germline, CDR1 is SGHTA, CDR2 FQGTGA. The ends were cut back, 2 bases at V and 2 bases at J, with 6 bases in the middle. The CDR3 has 13 amino acids.

The rearrangement joins TRBV5-6 to TRBJ2-7, with TRBD2 identical over 13 bases. This CDR3 has 17 amino acids. Trimming removed 4 bases from V and 0 bases from J; junction bases left unmatched: 7. Germline V gene lookup returns CDR1 SGHDT and CDR2 YYEEEE. The CDR3 DNA sequence: TGTGCCAGCAGCCCCGGACTAGCGGGAGCGGTCTCCTACGAGCAGTACTTC. It is translated as CASSPGLAGAVSYEQYF.

This clonotype showed up just a few times. The chain uses TRBV7-6 and TRBJ2-5; tentatively, D is TRBD2 (5 bases). Germline V CDR1 and CDR2: SGHVS, FNYEAQ. The CDR3 is made up of 13 amino acids. DNA of the CDR3: TGTGCTAGCCGCCCCGCGGGCCAAGAGACCCAGTACTTC. As protein: CASRPAGQETQYF.

This clonotype was detected only once. The rearrangement joins TRBV27 to TRBJ2-7; weak D call: TRBD2 (5 bases). The V gene lost 3 bases and the J gene lost 7 bases, with 10 bases spanning the gap. In germline, CDR1 is MNHEY, CDR2 SMNVEV (reference sequence). There are 12 residues in the CDR3. The CDR3 nucleotides read TGTGCCAGCAGTTTGGGCACGGGAGAGCAGTACTTC. Amino acid sequence: CASSLGTGEQYF.

The chain is built from TRBV10-1 and TRBJ2-3; 7 nucleotides agree with TRBD2. CDR3 length: 16 amino acids. The junction had 12 bases not matched to a gene; V was cut back by 2 bases and J by 7 bases. CDR1 is WNHNN and CDR2 is SYGVQD in the germline V gene (reference sequence). CDR3 sequence: CASSEGRGGSLNTQYF. The CDR3 DNA reads as TGCGCCAGCAGTGAGGGGAGGGGCGGATCCCTGAATACGCAGTATTTT.

This CDR3 is CASSPDRVEAFF. The CDR3 DNA is TGCGCCAGCAGCCCGGACAGAGTTGAAGCTTTCTTT. The rearrangement links TRBV5-1 to TRBJ1-1; possible D gene TRBD1, 6 bases. The V gene lost 4 bases and the J gene lost 7 bases, with 11 bases spanning the gap. The V gene's germline CDR1 is SGHRS and CDR2 YFSETQ. This CDR3 spans 12 amino acids.

The chain carries TRBV6-5 and TRBJ1-1; perhaps TRBD1 as D (5 bases). The CDR3 length is 12 residues. Germline CDR1 is MNHEY and CDR2 is SVGAGI. V was shortened by 2 bases and J by 7 bases, with 8 bases between the two germline ends. The CDR3 coding sequence is TGTGCCAGCAGTTACAGGGGAGATGAAGCTTTCTTT. Its translation is CASSYRGDEAFF.

This chain joins TRBV9 and TRBJ2-4; D perhaps matches TRBD1 (5 bases). Per germline, CDR1 SGDLS and CDR2 YYNGEE. The CDR3 is made up of 15 amino acids. V dropped 0 bases and J dropped 7 bases, with 14 bases sitting between them. CDR3 in amino acids: CASSVDSRAVNIQYF. CDR3 bases: TGTGCCAGCAGCGTAGATAGCAGGGCAGTGAACATTCAGTACTTC.

For this clonotype: The junction departs from the called germline gene at one end, perhaps through a read error. The gene calls are TRBV27 and TRBJ2-7, with D possibly being TRBD1 or TRBD2 (5 bases each). The V gene's germline CDR1 is MNHEY and CDR2 SMNVEV (reference sequence). This CDR3 has 14 amino acids. CDR3 DNA: TGTACCAGCGGAACCGTCGGGACCCTAAAAGAGCAGTACTTC. Protein product: CTSGTVGTLKEQYF.

The CDR3 sequence is CASSPSSLAGGLFTDTQYF. Written as DNA, the CDR3 is TGTGCCAGCAGTCCCTCTTCCCTAGCGGGAGGGTTGTTCACAGATACGCAGTATTTT. This chain joins TRBV28 and TRBJ2-3; 12 bases are a match to TRBD2. After removal of 5 bases from V and 2 bases from J, the junction contained 14 bases not matched to a gene. The germline gives CDR1 MDHEN, CDR2 SYDVKM. The CDR3 has 19 residues.

The V gene is TRBV7-9, the J gene TRBJ2-3, with 11 bases identical to TRBD2. V dropped 2 bases and J dropped 2; count of bases not matched to a gene: 6. There are 17 residues in the CDR3. Germline CDR1 SEHNR, CDR2 FQNEAQ (reference sequence). The CDR3 DNA follows: TGTGCCAGCAGCTTAAATATAGCGGGAGGGCCCACAGATACGCAGTATTTT. It encodes CASSLNIAGGPTDTQYF.